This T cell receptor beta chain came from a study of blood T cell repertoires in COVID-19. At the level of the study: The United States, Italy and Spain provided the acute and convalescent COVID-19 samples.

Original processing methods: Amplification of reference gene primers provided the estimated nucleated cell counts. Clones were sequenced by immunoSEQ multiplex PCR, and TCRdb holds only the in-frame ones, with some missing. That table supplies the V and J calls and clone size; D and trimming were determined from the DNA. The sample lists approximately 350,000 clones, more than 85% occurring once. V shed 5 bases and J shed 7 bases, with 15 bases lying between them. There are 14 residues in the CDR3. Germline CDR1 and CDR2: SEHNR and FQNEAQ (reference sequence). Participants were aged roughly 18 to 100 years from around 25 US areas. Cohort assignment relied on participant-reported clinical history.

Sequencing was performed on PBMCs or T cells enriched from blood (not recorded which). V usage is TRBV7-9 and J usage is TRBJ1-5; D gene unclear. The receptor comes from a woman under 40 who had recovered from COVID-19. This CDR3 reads CASSPFGGGQPQHF. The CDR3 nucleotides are TGTGCCAGCAGCCCCTTCGGTGGAGGACAGCCCCAGCATTTT. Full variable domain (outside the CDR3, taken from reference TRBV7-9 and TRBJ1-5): DTGVSQNPRHKITKRGQNVTFRCDPISEHNRLYWYRQTLGQGPEFLTYFQNEAQLEKSRLLSDRFSAERPKGSFSTLEIQRTEQGDSAMYLCASSPFGGGQPQHFGDGTRLSIL.